A selection of T cell receptor beta chains follows, all from one sample in a study of blood T cell repertoires in COVID-19. Measured with immunoSEQ multiplex PCR; TCRdb has only the in-frame clones, and not every one. Of fewer than 350,000 clones in the sample, approximately 91% are singletons; the top ten hold 2.3%. The source material was PBMCs or T cells enriched from blood (not recorded which). The receptors originated from a woman aged 40 to 50 with acute COVID-19. Both conserved end residues are part of each CDR3. The D gene is left open where the match is weak. Clone size appears in some rows only: once, few, many, or a class for an expanded clone.

cdr3_length: 13
d_call: NA
clone_size: NA
j_call: TRBJ1-1
v_call: TRBV2
cdr3_aa: CASMPQENTEAFF
cdr3_nt: TGTGCCAGCATGCCACAGGAGAACACTGAAGCTTTCTTT

cdr3_length: 13
d_call: NA
clone_size: NA
j_call: TRBJ1-6
v_call: TRBV6-5
cdr3_aa: CASSYSVVSPLHF
cdr3_nt: TGTGCCAGCAGTTATTCGGTGGTTTCACCCCTCCACTTT

cdr3_length: 16
d_call: NA
clone_size: NA
j_call: TRBJ1-3
v_call: TRBV5-5
cdr3_aa: CASAPGRGGSGNTIYF
cdr3_nt: TGTGCCAGCGCTCCCGGTCGGGGGGGATCAGGAAACACCATATATTTT

cdr3_length: 15
d_call: NA
clone_size: once
j_call: TRBJ1-2
v_call: TRBV3-1/TRBV3-2
cdr3_aa: CASSQGGLQGSGYTF
cdr3_nt: TGTGCCAGCAGCCAGGGCGGACTCCAAGGGAGTGGCTACACCTTC

cdr3_length: 16
d_call: TRBD2
clone_size: NA
j_call: TRBJ2-2
v_call: TRBV19
cdr3_aa: CASSAETSGNTGELFF
cdr3_nt: TGTGCCAGTAGTGCGGAGACTAGCGGGAACACCGGGGAGCTGTTTTTT

cdr3_length: 16
d_call: TRBD1
clone_size: NA
j_call: TRBJ1-1
v_call: TRBV6-5
cdr3_aa: CASSYFRDRANTEAFF
cdr3_nt: TGTGCCAGCAGTTATTTCAGAGACAGGGCAAACACTGAAGCTTTCTTT

cdr3_length: 12
d_call: NA
clone_size: few
j_call: TRBJ1-6
v_call: TRBV3-1/TRBV3-2
cdr3_aa: CASSQAGLPLHF
cdr3_nt: TGTGCCAGCAGCCAAGCAGGTCTGCCCCTCCACTTT

cdr3_length: 15
d_call: TRBD1
clone_size: NA
j_call: TRBJ1-1
v_call: TRBV7-9
cdr3_aa: CASSSRQGAGTEAFF
cdr3_nt: TGTGCCAGCAGCTCCCGACAGGGGGCCGGTACTGAAGCTTTCTTT

cdr3_length: 14
d_call: TRBD1
clone_size: NA
j_call: TRBJ1-4
v_call: TRBV7-2
cdr3_aa: CASSLQGFNEKLFF
cdr3_nt: TGTGCCAGCAGCCTACAGGGGTTTAATGAAAAACTGTTTTTT

cdr3_length: 15
d_call: TRBD1
clone_size: NA
j_call: TRBJ2-1
v_call: TRBV7-8
cdr3_aa: CASSFSGQGYNEQFF
cdr3_nt: TGTGCCAGCAGCTTCTCGGGACAGGGGTACAATGAGCAGTTCTTC

cdr3_length: 15
d_call: TRBD1
clone_size: NA
j_call: TRBJ1-6
v_call: TRBV18
cdr3_aa: CASSSHRGVNSPLHF
cdr3_nt: TGTGCCAGCTCAAGTCACAGGGGCGTCAATTCACCCCTCCACTTT

cdr3_length: 10
d_call: TRBD1
clone_size: NA
j_call: TRBJ1-2
v_call: TRBV2
cdr3_aa: CASYRGGYTF
cdr3_nt: TGTGCCAGCTACAGGGGTGGCTACACCTTC

cdr3_length: 14
d_call: NA
clone_size: NA
j_call: TRBJ2-7
v_call: TRBV28
cdr3_aa: CASSLPRHPYEQYF
cdr3_nt: TGTGCCAGCAGTTTACCGCGACACCCGTACGAGCAGTACTTC

cdr3_length: 13
d_call: NA
clone_size: once
j_call: TRBJ2-3
v_call: TRBV5-4
cdr3_aa: CASSLVARDTQYF
cdr3_nt: TGTGCCAGCAGCTTGGTAGCGAGAGATACGCAGTATTTT

cdr3_length: 15
d_call: NA
clone_size: NA
j_call: TRBJ1-5
v_call: TRBV5-1
cdr3_aa: CASSLTAGGNQPQHF
cdr3_nt: TGCGCCAGCAGCTTGACCGCAGGGGGCAATCAGCCCCAGCATTTT

cdr3_length: 15
d_call: NA
clone_size: NA
j_call: TRBJ2-1
v_call: TRBV6-5
cdr3_aa: CASTPGWSVYNEQFF
cdr3_nt: TGTGCCAGCACCCCCGGGTGGAGTGTCTACAATGAGCAGTTCTTC

cdr3_length: 16
d_call: TRBD2
clone_size: NA
j_call: TRBJ2-7
v_call: TRBV11-2
cdr3_aa: CASSPGRGRGTYEQYF
cdr3_nt: TGTGCCAGCAGCCCCGGTAGAGGGAGGGGTACCTACGAGCAGTACTTC

cdr3_length: 12
d_call: NA
clone_size: NA
j_call: TRBJ2-3
v_call: TRBV5-8
cdr3_aa: CASNRVTDTQYF
cdr3_nt: TGTGCCAGCAACAGAGTCACAGATACGCAGTATTTT

cdr3_length: 17
d_call: NA
clone_size: NA
j_call: TRBJ2-1
v_call: TRBV9
cdr3_aa: CASSPSKLYSSYNEQFF
cdr3_nt: TGTGCCAGCAGCCCATCTAAGTTGTATTCCTCCTACAATGAGCAGTTCTTC

cdr3_length: 14
d_call: TRBD1
clone_size: NA
j_call: TRBJ1-1
v_call: TRBV9
cdr3_aa: CASSQHTGGTEAFF
cdr3_nt: TGTGCCAGCAGTCAACATACAGGGGGCACTGAAGCTTTCTTT